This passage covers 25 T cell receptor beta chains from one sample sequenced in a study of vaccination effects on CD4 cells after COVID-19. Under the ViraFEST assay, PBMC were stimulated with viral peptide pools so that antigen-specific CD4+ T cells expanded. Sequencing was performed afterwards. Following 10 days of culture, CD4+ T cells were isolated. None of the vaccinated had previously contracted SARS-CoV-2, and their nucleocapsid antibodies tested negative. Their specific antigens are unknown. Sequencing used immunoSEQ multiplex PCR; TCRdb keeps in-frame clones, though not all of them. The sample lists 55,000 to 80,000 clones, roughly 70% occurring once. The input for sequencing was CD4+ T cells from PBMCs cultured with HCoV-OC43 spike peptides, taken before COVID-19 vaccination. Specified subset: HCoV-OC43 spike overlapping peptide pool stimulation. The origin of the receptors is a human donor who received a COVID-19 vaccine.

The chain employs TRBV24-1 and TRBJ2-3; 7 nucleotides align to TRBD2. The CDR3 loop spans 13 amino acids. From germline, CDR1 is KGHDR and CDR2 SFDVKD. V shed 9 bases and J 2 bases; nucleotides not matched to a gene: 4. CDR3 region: CATGGVNTDTQYF. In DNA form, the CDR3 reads TGTGCCACCGGGGGGGTCAACACAGATACGCAGTATTTT.

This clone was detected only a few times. Here the CDR3 reads CASTFPGLNEKLFF. The DNA for the CDR3 is TGTGCCAGCACCTTCCCGGGACTTAATGAAAAACTGTTTTTT. The chain recombines TRBV7-2 with TRBJ1-4; possible D gene TRBD1, 5 bases. Trimming stripped 7 bases from V and 4 bases from J, with 13 bases between. Germline V gene data show CDR1 as SGHTA and CDR2 as FQGNSA. This CDR3 contains 14 residues.

The CDR3 DNA reads as TGTGCCAGTAGTACGTACAGGGGTAACACCGGGGAGCTGTTTTTT. Its translation: CASSTYRGNTGELFF. J is TRBJ2-2 and V is TRBV19; 7 bases align to TRBD1. CDR1 is LNHDA and CDR2 is SQIVND in the germline V gene (reference sequence). The CDR3 has 15 residues. The junction had 4 bases not matched to a gene; V was cut back by 4 bases and J by 2 bases.

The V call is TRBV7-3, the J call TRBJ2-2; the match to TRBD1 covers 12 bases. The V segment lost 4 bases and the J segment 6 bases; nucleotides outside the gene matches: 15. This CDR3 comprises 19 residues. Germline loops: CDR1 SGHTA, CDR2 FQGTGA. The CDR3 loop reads CASSSPPGQGALVAGELFF. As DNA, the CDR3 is TGTGCCAGCAGCTCGCCCCCGGGACAGGGGGCATTAGTGGCCGGGGAGCTGTTTTTT.

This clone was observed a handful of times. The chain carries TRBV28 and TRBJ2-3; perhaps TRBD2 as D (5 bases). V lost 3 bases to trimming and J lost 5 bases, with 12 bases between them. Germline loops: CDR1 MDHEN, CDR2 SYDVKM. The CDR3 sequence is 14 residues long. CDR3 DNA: TGTGCCAGCAGTTTTGACGGACTTGGAGATACGCAGTATTTT. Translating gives CASSFDGLGDTQYF.

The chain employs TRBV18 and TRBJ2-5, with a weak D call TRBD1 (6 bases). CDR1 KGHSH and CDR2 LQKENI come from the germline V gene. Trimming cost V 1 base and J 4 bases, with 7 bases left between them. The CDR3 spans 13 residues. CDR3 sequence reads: CASSPRRGETQYF. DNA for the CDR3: TGTGCCAGCTCACCACGCAGGGGAGAGACCCAGTACTTC.

The CDR3 protein is CATSDPGVNSHSYNEQFF. The CDR3 coding sequence is TGTGCCACCAGTGATCCTGGGGTTAACTCACACTCCTACAATGAGCAGTTCTTC. The V and J genes are TRBV24-1 and TRBJ2-1; the D is unclear. CDR1 KGHDR and CDR2 SFDVKD come from the germline V gene. Trimming shortened V by 3 bases and J by 0 bases, and 17 bases separated the two germline ends. The CDR3 totals 18 residues.

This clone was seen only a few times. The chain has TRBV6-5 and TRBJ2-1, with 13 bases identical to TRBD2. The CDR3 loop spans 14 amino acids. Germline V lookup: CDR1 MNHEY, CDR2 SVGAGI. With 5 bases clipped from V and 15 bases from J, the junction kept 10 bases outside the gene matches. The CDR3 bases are TGTGCCAGCAGTACTACCGGGACTAGCGGGGTCGCGTTCTTC. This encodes CASSTTGTSGVAFF.

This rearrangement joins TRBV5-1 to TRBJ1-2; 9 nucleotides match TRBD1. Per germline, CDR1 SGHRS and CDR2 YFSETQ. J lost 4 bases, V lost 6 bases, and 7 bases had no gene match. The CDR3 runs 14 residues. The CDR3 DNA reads TGCGCCAGCAACCCGGGACAGGGAACCTATGGCTACACCTTC. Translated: CASNPGQGTYGYTF.

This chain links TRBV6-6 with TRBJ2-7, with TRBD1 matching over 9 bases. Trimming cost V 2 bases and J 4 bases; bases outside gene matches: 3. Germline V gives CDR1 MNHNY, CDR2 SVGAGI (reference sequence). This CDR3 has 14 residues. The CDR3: CASSYGGQGYEQYV. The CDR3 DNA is TGTGCCAGCAGTTACGGGGGACAGGGATACGAGCAGTACGTC.

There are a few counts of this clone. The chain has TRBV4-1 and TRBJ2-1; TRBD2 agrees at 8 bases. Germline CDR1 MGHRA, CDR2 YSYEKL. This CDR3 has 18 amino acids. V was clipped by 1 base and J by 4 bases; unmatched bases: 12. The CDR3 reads CASSQGPPTSGGYNEQFF. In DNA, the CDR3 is TGCGCCAGCAGCCAAGGTCCCCCAACTAGCGGAGGTTACAATGAGCAGTTCTTC.

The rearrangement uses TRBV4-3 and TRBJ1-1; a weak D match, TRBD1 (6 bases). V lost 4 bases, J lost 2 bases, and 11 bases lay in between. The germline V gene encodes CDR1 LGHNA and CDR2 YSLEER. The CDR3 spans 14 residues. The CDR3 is CASSPRTANTEAFF. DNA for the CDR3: TGCGCCAGCAGCCCCCGGACAGCCAACACTGAAGCTTTCTTT.

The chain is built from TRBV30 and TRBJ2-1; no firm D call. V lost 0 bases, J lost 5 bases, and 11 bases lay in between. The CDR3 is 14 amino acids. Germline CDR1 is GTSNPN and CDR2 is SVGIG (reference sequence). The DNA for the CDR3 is TGTGCCTGGAGTGTACCGGAGCCAGACAATGAGCAGTTCTTC. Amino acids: CAWSVPEPDNEQFF. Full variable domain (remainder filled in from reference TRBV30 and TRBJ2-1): SQTIHQWPATLVQPVGSPLSLECTVEGTSNPNLYWYRQAAGRGLQLLFYSVGIGQISSEVPQNLSASRPQDRQFILSSKKLLLSDSGFYLCAWSVPEPDNEQFFGPGTRLTVL.

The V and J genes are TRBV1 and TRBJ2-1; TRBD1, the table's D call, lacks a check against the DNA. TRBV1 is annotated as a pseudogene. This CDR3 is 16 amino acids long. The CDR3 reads CTDTFNRDRSYNEQFF. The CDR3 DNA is TGCACCGACACATTTAACCGGGACAGGTCCTACAATGAGCAGTTCTTC.

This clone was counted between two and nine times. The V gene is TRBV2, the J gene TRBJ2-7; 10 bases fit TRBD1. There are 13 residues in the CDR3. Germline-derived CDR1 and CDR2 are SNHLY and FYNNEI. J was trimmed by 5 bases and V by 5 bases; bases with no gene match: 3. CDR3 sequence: CASSWDRGDEQYV. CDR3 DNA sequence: TGTGCCAGCAGTTGGGACAGGGGTGACGAGCAGTACGTC.

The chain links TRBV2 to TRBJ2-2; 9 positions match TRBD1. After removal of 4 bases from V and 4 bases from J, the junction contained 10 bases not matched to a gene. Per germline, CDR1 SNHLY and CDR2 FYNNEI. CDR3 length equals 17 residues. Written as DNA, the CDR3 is TGTGCCAGCAGTGTCACCCGGGACAGGGCCGGCACCGGGGAGCTGTTTTTT. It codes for CASSVTRDRAGTGELFF. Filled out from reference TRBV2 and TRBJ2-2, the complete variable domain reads EPEVTQTPSHQVTQMGQEVILRCVPISNHLYFYWYRQILGQKVEFLVSFYNNEISEKSEIFDDQFSVERPDGSNFTLKIRSTKLEDSAMYFCASSVTRDRAGTGELFFGEGSRLTVL.

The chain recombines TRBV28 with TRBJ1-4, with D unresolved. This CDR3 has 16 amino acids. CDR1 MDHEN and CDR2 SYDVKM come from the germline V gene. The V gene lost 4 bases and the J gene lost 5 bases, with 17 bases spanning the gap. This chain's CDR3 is CASSSLHLGVNEKLFF. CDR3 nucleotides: TGTGCCAGCAGTTCCCTACATTTAGGCGTGAATGAAAAACTGTTTTTT.

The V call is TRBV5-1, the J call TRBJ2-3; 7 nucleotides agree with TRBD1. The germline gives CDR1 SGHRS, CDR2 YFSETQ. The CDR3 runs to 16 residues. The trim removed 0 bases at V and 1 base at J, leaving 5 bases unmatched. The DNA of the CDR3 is TGCGCCAGCAGCTTGGACGACAGGGATCGCACAGATACGCAGTATTTT. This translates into CASSLDDRDRTDTQYF.

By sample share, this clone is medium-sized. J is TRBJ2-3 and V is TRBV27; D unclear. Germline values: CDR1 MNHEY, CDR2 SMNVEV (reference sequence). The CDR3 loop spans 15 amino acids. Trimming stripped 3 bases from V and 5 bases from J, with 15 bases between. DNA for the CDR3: TGTGCCAGCAGTTTGGCAGCAACTAACGGAGATACGCAGTATTTT. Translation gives CASSLAATNGDTQYF.

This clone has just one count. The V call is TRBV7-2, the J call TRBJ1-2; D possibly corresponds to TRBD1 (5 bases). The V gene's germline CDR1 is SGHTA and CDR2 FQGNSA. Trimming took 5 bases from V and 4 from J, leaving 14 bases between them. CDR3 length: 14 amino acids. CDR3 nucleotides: TGTGCCAGCAGCCCCGGCGGGGGGATCTATGGCTACACCTTC. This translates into CASSPGGGIYGYTF.

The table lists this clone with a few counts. The CDR3 DNA sequence: TGTGCCAGCAGTCCACAGGGGGGAGAGTCACCCCTCCACTTT. Protein sequence: CASSPQGGESPLHF. The gene calls are TRBV6-5 and TRBJ1-6; 8 positions match TRBD1. The ends lost 5 bases at V and 10 bases at J; junction bases unmatched: 7. The CDR3 is made up of 14 amino acids. CDR1 and CDR2 from the germline V gene are MNHEY and SVGAGI.

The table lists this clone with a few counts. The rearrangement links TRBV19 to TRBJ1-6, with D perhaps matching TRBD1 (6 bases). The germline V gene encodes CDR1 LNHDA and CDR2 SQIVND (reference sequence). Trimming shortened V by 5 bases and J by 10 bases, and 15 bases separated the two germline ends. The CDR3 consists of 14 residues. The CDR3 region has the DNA TGTGCCAGTAGTTTTGTGGCAGGGGAATCACCCCTCCACTTT. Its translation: CASSFVAGESPLHF. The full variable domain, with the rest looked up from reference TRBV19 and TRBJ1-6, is DGGITQSPKYLFRKEGQNVTLSCEQNLNHDAMYWYRQDPGQGLRLIYYSQIVNDFQKGDIAEGYSVSREKKESFPLTVTSAQKNPTAFYLCASSFVAGESPLHFGNGTRLTVT.

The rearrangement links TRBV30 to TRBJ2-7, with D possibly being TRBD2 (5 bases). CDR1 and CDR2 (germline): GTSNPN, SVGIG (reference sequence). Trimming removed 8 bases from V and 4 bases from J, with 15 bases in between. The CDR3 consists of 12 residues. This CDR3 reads CARDTVGYEQYV. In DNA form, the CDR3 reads TGTGCCCGGGATACCGTGGGGTACGAGCAGTACGTC.

The CDR3 loop reads CATSGTGAQGGELFF. The CDR3 nucleotides read TGTGCCACCAGTGGGACAGGGGCGCAGGGCGGGGAGCTGTTTTTT. The chain has TRBV24-1 and TRBJ2-2; 9 bases are shared with TRBD1. The CDR3 has 15 residues. V dropped 5 bases and J dropped 7; count of bases not matched to a gene: 7. From germline, CDR1 is KGHDR and CDR2 SFDVKD.

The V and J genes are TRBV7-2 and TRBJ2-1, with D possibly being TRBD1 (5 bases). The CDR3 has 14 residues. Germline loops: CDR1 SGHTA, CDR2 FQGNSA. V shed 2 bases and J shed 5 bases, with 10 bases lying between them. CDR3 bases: TGTGCCAGCAGCTTAATGCAGACAGACAATGAGCAGTTCTTC. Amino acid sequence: CASSLMQTDNEQFF.